Given below is one TCR beta chain in context. The target antigen is unknown. This sample is drawn from a study of metastatic and nonmetastatic thyroid tumors. Turning to the study itself: Across peripheral blood and tumor or nodule tissue samples taken from malignant and benign thyroid patients, the repertoires were compared with one another. Study findings and constraints: The reported finding was significantly higher TCR beta diversity in malignant thyroid tumors relative to benign nodules, in blood and tumor.

Thyroid surgery had not been preceded by any treatment in any patient. Looked up from germline, CDR1 is SGHAT and CDR2 is FQDESV (reference sequence). V was cut by 1 base and J by 2 bases, with 19 bases left in between. The CDR3 spans 18 residues. In the source study's methods: Using the CDR3 differences seen across clinicopathological groups, the authors built a distant-metastasis classifier for papillary thyroid cancer, which was meant to discriminate distant-metastatic patients. TCRdb re-called the PCR reads via MiXCR. TCRdb's processing, not the study's, gives the V and J calls here. This table has fewer than 35,000 clones, 25% to 30% appearing once.

The TCR sequence derives from a female donor with papillary thyroid cancer or a benign thyroid nodule (not recorded which). Some clones in this sample may be carry-over from other donors' samples. This sequence joins TRBV11-1 and TRBJ2-3, with D possibly TRBD1 on 5 matching bases. Sequencing used blood. The CDR3 sequence is CASSLGQTPVVHTDTQYF. CDR3 coding DNA: TGTGCCAGCAGCTTAGGACAGACACCGGTAGTTCACACAGATACGCAGTATTTT.